The T cell receptor beta chain under discussion was sequenced for a study of T cells expressing NK-cell markers. Overall study context: Cells sorted as CD3+CD56+NKG2C+, CD3+CD56+NKG2C- and CD3+CD56-NKG2C+ T cells supplied the TCR beta repertoires.

Germline V gene lookup returns CDR1 SGDLS and CDR2 YYNGEE. The CDR3 covers 16 residues. No DNA is given; TCRdb re-called the 5' RACE reads and lists each CDR3 protein once. This sample's clone table lists about 160,000 distinct CDR3 sequences. The rearrangement uses TRBV9 and TRBJ1-3. The origin of this receptor is a man aged 18 to 69 in good health. What was sequenced was blood T cells: a sorted CD56 or NKG2C T cell subset, CD4+ or CD8+ T cells, or bulk PBMC T cells (not recorded which). This CDR3 reads CASSVDPRGAGNTIYF.